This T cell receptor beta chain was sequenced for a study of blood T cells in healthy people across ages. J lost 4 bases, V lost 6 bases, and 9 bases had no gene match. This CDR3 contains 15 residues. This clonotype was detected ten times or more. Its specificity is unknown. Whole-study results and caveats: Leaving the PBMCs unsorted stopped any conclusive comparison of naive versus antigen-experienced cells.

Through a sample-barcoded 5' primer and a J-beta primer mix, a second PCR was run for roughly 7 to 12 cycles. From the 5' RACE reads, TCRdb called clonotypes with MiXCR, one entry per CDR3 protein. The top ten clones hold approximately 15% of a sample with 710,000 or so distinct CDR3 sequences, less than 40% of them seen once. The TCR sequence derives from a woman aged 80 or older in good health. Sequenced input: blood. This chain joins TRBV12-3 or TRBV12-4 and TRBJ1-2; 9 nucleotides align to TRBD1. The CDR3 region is CASSTGTGRGYGYTF. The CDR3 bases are TGTGCCAGCAGCACCGGGACAGGGCGCGGCTATGGCTACACCTTC.